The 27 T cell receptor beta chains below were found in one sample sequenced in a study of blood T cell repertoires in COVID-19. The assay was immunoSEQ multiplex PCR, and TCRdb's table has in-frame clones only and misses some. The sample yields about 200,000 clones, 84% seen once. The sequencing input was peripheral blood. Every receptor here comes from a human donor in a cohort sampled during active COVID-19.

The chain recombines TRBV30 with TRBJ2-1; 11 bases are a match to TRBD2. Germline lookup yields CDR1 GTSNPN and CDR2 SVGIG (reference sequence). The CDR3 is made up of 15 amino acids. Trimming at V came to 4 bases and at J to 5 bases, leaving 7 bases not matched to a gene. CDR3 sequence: CAWNTGTSGDNEQFF. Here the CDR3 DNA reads TGTGCCTGGAACACCGGGACTAGCGGAGACAATGAGCAGTTCTTC.

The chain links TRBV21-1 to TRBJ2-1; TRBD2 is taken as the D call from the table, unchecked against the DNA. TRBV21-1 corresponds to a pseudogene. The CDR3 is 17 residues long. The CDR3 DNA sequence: TGTGCCAGCAGCAAAGCGAGAGCGGGAGTGGGCTACAATGAGCAGTTCTTC. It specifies CASSKARAGVGYNEQFF.

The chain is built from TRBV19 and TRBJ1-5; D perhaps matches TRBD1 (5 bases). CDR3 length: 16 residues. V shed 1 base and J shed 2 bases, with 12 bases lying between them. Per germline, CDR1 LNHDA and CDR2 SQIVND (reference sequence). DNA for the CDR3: TGTGCCAGTAGTATAGGGGCAGGGTCGGGCAATCAGCCCCAGCATTTT. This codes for CASSIGAGSGNQPQHF.

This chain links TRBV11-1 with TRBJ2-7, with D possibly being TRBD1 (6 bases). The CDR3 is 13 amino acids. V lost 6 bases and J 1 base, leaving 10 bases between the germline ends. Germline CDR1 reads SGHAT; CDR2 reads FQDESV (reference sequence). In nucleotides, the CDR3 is TGTGCCAGCAGTTACAGGGAATCCTACGAGCAGTACTTC. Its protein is CASSYRESYEQYF.

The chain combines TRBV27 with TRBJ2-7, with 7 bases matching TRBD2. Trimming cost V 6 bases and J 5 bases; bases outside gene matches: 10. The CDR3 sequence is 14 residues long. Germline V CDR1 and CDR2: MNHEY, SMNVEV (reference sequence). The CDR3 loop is CASSLFLTSDEQYF. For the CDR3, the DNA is TGTGCCAGCAGCCTCTTCCTTACTAGCGACGAGCAGTACTTC.

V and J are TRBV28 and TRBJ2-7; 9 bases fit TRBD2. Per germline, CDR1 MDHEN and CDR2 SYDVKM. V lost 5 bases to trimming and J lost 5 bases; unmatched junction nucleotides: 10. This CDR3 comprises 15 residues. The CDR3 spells CASSPGSSGDHEQYF. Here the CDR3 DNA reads TGTGCCAGCAGTCCTGGTTCTAGCGGGGACCACGAGCAGTACTTC.

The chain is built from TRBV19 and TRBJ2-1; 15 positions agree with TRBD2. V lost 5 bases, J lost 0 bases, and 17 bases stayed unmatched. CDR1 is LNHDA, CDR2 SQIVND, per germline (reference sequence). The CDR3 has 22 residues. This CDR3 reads CASSSLTTGLAGGPSSYNEQFF. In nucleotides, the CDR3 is TGTGCCAGTAGTTCTTTAACCACGGGACTAGCGGGAGGCCCCAGCTCCTACAATGAGCAGTTCTTC.

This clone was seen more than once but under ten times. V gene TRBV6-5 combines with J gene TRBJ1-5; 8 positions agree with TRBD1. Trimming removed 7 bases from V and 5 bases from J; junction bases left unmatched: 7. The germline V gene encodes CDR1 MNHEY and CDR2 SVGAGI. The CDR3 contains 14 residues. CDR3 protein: CASNPDRGYQPQHF. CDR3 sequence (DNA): TGTGCCAGCAACCCCGACAGGGGATATCAGCCCCAGCATTTT.

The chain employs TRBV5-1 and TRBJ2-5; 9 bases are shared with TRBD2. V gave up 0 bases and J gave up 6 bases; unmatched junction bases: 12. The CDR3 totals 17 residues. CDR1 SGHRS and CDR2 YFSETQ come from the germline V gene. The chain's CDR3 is CASSLVAGVYQGKTQYF. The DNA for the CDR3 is TGCGCCAGCAGCTTGGTAGCGGGAGTTTACCAGGGCAAGACCCAGTACTTC.

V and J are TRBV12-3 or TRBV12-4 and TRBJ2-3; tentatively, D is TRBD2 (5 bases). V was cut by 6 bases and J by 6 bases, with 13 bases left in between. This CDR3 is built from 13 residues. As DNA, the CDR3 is TGTGCCAGCAGCGGGGTTATGCGGGATACGCAGTATTTT. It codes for CASSGVMRDTQYF.

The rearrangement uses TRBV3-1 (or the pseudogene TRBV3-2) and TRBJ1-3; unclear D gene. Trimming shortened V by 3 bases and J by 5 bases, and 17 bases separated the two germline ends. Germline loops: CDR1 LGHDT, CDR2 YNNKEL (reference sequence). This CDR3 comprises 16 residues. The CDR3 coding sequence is TGTGCCAGCAGCCATATACTGGAGGGTACCCGAAACACCATATATTTT. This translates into CASSHILEGTRNTIYF.

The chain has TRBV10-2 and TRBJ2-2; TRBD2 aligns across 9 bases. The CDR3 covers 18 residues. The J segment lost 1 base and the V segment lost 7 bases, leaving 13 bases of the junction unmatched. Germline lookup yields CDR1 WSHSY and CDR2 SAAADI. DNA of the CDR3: TGCGCCAGCAAGTCGGTTAGCGGGAGTCGGGAGAACACCGGGGAGCTGTTTTTT. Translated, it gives CASKSVSGSRENTGELFF.

The CDR3: CATSRDLQGGWRGNQPQHF. CDR3 bases: TGTGCCACCAGCAGAGACCTACAGGGGGGGTGGAGAGGCAATCAGCCCCAGCATTTT. This sequence joins TRBV15 and TRBJ1-5, with 8 nucleotides matching TRBD1. CDR3 length equals 19 residues. Germline CDR1 and CDR2: LNHNV and YYDKDF (reference sequence). V trimming: 0 bases; J trimming: 2 bases; junction bases outside the gene matches: 12.

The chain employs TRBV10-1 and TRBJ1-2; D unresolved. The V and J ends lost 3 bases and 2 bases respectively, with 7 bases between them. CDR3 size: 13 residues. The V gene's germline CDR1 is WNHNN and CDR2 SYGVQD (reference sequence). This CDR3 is CASSENGNYGYTF. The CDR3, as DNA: TGCGCCAGCAGTGAAAACGGGAACTATGGCTACACCTTC.

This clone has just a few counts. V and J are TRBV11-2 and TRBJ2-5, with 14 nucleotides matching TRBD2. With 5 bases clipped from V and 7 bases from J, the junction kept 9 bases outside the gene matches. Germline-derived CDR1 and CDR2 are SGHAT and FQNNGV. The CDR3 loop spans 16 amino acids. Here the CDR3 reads CASSRRLAGGPGTQYF. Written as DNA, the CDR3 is TGTGCCAGCAGCCGACGACTAGCGGGAGGGCCGGGGACCCAGTACTTC.

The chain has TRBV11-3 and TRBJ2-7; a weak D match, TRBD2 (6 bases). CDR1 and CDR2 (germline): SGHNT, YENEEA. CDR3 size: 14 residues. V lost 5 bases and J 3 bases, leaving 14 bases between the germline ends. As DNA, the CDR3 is TGTGCCAGCAGCCCCATCCGGGGGAGCTACGAGCAGTACTTC. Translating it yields CASSPIRGSYEQYF.

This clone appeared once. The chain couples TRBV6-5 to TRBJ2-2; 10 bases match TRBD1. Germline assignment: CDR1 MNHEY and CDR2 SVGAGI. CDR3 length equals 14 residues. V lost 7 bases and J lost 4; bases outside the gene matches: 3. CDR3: CASTRTGGTGELFF. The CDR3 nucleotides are TGTGCCAGCACACGGACAGGGGGCACCGGGGAGCTGTTTTTT.

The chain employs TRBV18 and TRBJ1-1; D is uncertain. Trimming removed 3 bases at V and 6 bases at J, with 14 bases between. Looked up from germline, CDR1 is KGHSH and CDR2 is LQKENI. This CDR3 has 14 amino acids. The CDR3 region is CASSPDWLTSEAFF. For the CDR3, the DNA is TGTGCCAGCTCACCCGACTGGTTGACGTCTGAAGCTTTCTTT.

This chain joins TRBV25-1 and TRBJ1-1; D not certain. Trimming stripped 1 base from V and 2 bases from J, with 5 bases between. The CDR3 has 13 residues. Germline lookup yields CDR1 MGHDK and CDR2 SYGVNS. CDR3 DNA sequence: TGTGCCAGCAGTGAATGGCAAAACACTGAAGCTTTCTTT. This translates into CASSEWQNTEAFF. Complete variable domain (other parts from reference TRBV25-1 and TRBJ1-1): EADIYQTPRYLVIGTGKKITLECSQTMGHDKMYWYQQDPGMELHLIHYSYGVNSTEKGDLSSESTVSRIRTEHFPLTLESARPSHTSQYLCASSEWQNTEAFFGQGTRLTVV.

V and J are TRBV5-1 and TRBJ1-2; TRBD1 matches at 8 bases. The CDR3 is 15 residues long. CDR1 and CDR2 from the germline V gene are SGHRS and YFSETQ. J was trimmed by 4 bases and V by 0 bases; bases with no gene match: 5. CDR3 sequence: CASSLATGGAYGYTF. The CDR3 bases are TGCGCCAGCAGCTTGGCCACAGGGGGAGCCTATGGCTACACCTTC. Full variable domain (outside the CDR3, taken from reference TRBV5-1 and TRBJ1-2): KAGVTQTPRYLIKTRGQQVTLSCSPISGHRSVSWYQQTPGQGLQFLFEYFSETQRNKGNFPGRFSGRQFSNSRSEMNVSTLELGDSALYLCASSLATGGAYGYTFGSGTRLTVV.

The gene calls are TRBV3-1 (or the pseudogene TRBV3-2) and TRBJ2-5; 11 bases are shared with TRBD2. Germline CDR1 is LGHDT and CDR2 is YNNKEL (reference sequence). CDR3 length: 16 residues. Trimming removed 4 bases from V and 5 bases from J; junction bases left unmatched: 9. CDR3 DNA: TGTGCCAGCAGCCTCCGGGCTAGCGGGAGGCTCGAGACCCAGTACTTC. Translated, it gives CASSLRASGRLETQYF.

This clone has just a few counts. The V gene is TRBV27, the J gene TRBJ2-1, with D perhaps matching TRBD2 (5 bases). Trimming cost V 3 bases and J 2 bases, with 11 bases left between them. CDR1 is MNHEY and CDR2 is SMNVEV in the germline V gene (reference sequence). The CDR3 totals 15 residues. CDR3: CASSFDYGPYNEQFF. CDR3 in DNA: TGTGCCAGCAGTTTCGACTATGGCCCCTACAATGAGCAGTTCTTC.

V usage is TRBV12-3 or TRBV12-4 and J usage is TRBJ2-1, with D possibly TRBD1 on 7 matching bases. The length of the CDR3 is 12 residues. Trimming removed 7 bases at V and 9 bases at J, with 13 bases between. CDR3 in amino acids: CASTEGAGEQFF. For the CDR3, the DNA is TGTGCCAGCACGGAGGGGGCAGGTGAGCAGTTCTTC.

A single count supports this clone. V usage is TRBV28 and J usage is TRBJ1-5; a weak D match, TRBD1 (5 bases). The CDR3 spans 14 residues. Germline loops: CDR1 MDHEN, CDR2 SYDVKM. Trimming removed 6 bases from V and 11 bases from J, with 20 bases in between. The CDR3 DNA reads TGTGCCAGCAGCCCCGGGACTACCGGAGTGGCCCAGCATTTT. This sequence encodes CASSPGTTGVAQHF.

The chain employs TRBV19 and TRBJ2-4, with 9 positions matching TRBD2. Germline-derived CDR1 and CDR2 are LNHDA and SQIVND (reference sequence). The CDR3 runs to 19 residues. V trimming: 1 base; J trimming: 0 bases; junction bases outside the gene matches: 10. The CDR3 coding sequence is TGTGCCAGTAGTATAGGGAGGCTAGCGGGACCCCTAGCCAAAAACATTCAGTACTTC. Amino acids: CASSIGRLAGPLAKNIQYF. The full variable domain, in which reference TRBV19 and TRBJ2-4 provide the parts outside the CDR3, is DGGITQSPKYLFRKEGQNVTLSCEQNLNHDAMYWYRQDPGQGLRLIYYSQIVNDFQKGDIAEGYSVSREKKESFPLTVTSAQKNPTAFYLCASSIGRLAGPLAKNIQYFGAGTRLSVL.

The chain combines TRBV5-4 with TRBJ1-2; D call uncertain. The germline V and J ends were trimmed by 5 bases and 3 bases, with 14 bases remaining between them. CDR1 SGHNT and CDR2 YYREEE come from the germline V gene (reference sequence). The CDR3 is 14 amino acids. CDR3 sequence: CASSPEYHDYGYTF. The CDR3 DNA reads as TGTGCCAGCAGTCCCGAGTACCACGACTATGGCTACACCTTC. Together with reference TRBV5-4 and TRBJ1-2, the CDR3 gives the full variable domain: ETGVTQSPTHLIKTRGQQVTLRCSSQSGHNTVSWYQQALGQGPQFIFQYYREEENGRGNFPPRFSGLQFPNYSSELNVNALELDDSALYLCASSPEYHDYGYTFGSGTRLTVV.

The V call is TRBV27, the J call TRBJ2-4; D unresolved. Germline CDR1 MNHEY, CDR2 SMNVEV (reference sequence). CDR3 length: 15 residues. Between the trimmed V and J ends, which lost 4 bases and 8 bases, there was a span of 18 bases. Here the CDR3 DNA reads TGTGCCAGCAGTTCCCTCCCTGGTACTGAGGACATTCAGTACTTC. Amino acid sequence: CASSSLPGTEDIQYF.